Each of the 11 T cell receptor beta chains below was sequenced from the same sample in a study of somatic mutations in cytotoxic T cells in rheumatoid arthritis. The data were produced by immunoSEQ multiplex PCR, yet TCRdb's version contains in-frame clones alone and is incomplete. Among approximately 14,000 clones listed, over 60% were seen once. Source material: CD8+ T cells sorted from blood. These receptors all come from an adult with rheumatoid arthritis.

The chain uses TRBV6-1 and TRBJ2-7; possibly TRBD2 for D (6 bases). This CDR3 is built from 16 residues. Germline lookup yields CDR1 MNHNS and CDR2 SASEGT. Deletions cut 0 bases from V and 3 bases from J, with 15 bases between. CDR3 region: CASSEAYGGTFYEQYF. CDR3 in DNA: TGTGCCAGCAGTGAAGCGTACGGGGGAACCTTCTACGAGCAGTACTTC.

This clone was counted between two and nine times. The genes are TRBV5-5 and TRBJ1-1; TRBD1 matches at 9 bases. The germline V gene has CDR1 SGHKS and CDR2 YYEKEE (reference sequence). The V and J ends lost 4 bases and 1 base, in that order; junction bases with no gene match: 8. The CDR3 covers 16 residues. The CDR3 spells CASSQGTGWGNTEAFF. CDR3 nucleotide sequence: TGTGCCAGCAGCCAGGGGACAGGGTGGGGGAACACTGAAGCTTTCTTT.

The gene calls are TRBV11-2 and TRBJ2-7; unclear D gene. Germline V gives CDR1 SGHAT, CDR2 FQNNGV. The germline V and J ends were trimmed by 1 base and 7 bases, with 11 bases remaining between them. This CDR3 is built from 13 residues. CDR3 DNA sequence: TGTGCCAGCAGCTTAGGGCAGGTTGTAGAGCAGTACTTC. Its translation: CASSLGQVVEQYF.

This clone showed up just once. The chain carries TRBV14 and TRBJ2-5, with 8 bases aligning to TRBD1. CDR1 is SGHDN, CDR2 FVKESK, per germline. The V and J ends lost 0 bases and 2 bases, in that order; junction bases with no gene match: 2. The CDR3 is 15 residues long. The CDR3 spells CASSQDWDRQETQYF. For the CDR3, the DNA is TGTGCCAGCAGCCAAGATTGGGACAGGCAAGAGACCCAGTACTTC.

The chain carries TRBV27 and TRBJ2-6; perhaps TRBD1 as D (6 bases). Trimming removed 4 bases at V and 2 bases at J, with 12 bases between. Germline loops: CDR1 MNHEY, CDR2 SMNVEV (reference sequence). The CDR3 is made up of 16 amino acids. The CDR3 sequence is CASSSGAVAGANVLTF. The CDR3 DNA is TGTGCCAGCAGTTCAGGGGCGGTGGCTGGGGCCAACGTCCTGACTTTC.

This chain uses TRBV5-6 with TRBJ2-7, with 9 bases fitting TRBD1. In germline, CDR1 is SGHDT, CDR2 YYEEEE. After removal of 0 bases from V and 5 bases from J, the junction contained 6 bases not matched to a gene. There are 15 residues in the CDR3. The CDR3 DNA reads TGTGCCAGCAGCTTGGCCCGGGACAGGGTAAACGAGCAGTACTTC. It is translated as CASSLARDRVNEQYF.

The chain links TRBV2 to TRBJ2-7, with a possible D match to TRBD1 (6 bases). Germline CDR1 SNHLY, CDR2 FYNNEI. Trimming removed 5 bases at V and 5 bases at J, with 10 bases between. This CDR3 region has 12 residues. The CDR3: CASSYRVHEQYF. The DNA of the CDR3 is TGTGCCAGCAGTTACAGGGTTCACGAGCAGTACTTC.

Here the CDR3 DNA reads TGTGCCTGGAGGAAAGGAGTAAGCTCTGGAAACACCATATATTTT. It yields the protein CAWRKGVSSGNTIYF. The chain is built from TRBV30 and TRBJ1-3, with D unclear. CDR3 length equals 15 residues. Germline loops: CDR1 GTSNPN, CDR2 SVGIG (reference sequence). V was pared by 3 bases and J by 0 bases, with 12 bases between. The full variable domain, its missing parts supplied by reference TRBV30 and TRBJ1-3, is SQTIHQWPATLVQPVGSPLSLECTVEGTSNPNLYWYRQAAGRGLQLLFYSVGIGQISSEVPQNLSASRPQDRQFILSSKKLLLSDSGFYLCAWRKGVSSGNTIYFGEGSWLTVV.

The rearrangement links TRBV30 to TRBJ2-7, with D unclear. V was pared by 3 bases and J by 7 bases, with 7 bases between. This CDR3 is 10 amino acids long. Germline V gene sequence: CDR1 GTSNPN, CDR2 SVGIG (reference sequence). The DNA for the CDR3 is TGTGCCTGGAGCGCATCTGAGCAGTACTTC. It yields the protein CAWSASEQYF.

This clone has a handful of counts. The chain is built from TRBV5-6 and TRBJ1-1, with D uncertain. V was shortened by 0 bases and J by 10 bases, with 16 bases between the two germline ends. This CDR3 has 14 residues. The germline CDR1 and CDR2 sequences are SGHDT and YYEEEE. Here the CDR3 DNA reads TGTGCCAGCAGCTTGGCCCAAGTACTCCGGGGAGCTTTCTTT. This translates into CASSLAQVLRGAFF.

The chain uses TRBV4-1 and TRBJ1-5, with 7 bases identical to TRBD1. The length of the CDR3 is 15 residues. The germline gives CDR1 MGHRA, CDR2 YSYEKL. V shed 7 bases and J 7 bases; nucleotides not matched to a gene: 13. CDR3 amino acids: CASTQGWDGIQPQHF. In nucleotides, the CDR3 is TGCGCCAGCACACAGGGGTGGGATGGGATCCAGCCCCAGCATTTT.